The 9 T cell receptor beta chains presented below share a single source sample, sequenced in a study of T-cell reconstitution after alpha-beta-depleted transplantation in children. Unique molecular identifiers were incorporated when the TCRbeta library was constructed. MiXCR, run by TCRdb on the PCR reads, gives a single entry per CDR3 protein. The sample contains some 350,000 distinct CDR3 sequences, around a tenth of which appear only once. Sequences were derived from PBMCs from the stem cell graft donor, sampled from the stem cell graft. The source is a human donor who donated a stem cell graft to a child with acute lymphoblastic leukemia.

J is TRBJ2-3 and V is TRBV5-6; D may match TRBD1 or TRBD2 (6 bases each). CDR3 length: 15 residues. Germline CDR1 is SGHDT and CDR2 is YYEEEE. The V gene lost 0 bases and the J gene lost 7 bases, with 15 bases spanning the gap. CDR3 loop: CASSLAAGEDYTQYF. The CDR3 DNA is TGTGCCAGCAGCTTGGCCGCAGGGGAGGATTATACGCAGTATTTT.

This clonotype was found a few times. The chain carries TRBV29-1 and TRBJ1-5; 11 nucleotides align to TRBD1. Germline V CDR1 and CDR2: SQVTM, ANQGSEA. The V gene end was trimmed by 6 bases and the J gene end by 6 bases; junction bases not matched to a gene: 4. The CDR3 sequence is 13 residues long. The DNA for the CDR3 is TGCAGCGTATGGACAGGGGGCGGTCAGCCCCAGCATTTT. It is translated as CSVWTGGGQPQHF.

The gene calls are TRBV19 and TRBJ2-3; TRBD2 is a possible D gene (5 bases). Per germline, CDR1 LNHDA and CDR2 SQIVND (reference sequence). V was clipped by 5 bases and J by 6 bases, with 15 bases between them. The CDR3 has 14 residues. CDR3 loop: CASSPRPRGDTQYF. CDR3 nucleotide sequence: TGTGCCAGTAGTCCCCGGCCCCGAGGGGATACGCAGTATTTT.

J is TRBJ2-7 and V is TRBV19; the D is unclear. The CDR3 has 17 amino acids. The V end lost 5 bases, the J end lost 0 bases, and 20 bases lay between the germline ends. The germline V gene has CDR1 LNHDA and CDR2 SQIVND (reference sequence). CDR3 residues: CASSGYPTATFSYEQYF. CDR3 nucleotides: TGTGCCAGTAGTGGATATCCCACAGCAACCTTCTCCTACGAGCAGTACTTC. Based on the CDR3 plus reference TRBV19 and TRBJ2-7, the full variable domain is DGGITQSPKYLFRKEGQNVTLSCEQNLNHDAMYWYRQDPGQGLRLIYYSQIVNDFQKGDIAEGYSVSREKKESFPLTVTSAQKNPTAFYLCASSGYPTATFSYEQYFGPGTRLTVT.

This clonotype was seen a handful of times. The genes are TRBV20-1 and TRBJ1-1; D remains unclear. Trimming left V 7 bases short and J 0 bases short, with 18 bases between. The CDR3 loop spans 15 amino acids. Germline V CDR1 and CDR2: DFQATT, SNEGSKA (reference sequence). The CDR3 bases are TGCAGTGGCGCGACCGTGGGAGACTTGAACACTGAAGCTTTCTTT. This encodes CSGATVGDLNTEAFF.

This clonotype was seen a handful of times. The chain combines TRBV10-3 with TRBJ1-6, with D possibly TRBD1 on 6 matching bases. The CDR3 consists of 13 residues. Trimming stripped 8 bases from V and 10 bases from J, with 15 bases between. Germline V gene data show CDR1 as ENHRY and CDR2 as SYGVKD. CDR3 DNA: TGTGCCATCCGACAGGCCACCGGCTCACCCCTCCACTTT. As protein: CAIRQATGSPLHF.

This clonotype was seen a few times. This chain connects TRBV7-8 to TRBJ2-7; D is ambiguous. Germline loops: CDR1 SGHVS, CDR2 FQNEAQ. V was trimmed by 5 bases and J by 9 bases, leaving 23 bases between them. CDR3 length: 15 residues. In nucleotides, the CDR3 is TGTGCCAGCAGCCCGACTGGCTCTTTTGCGCAATCGCAGTACTTC. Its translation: CASSPTGSFAQSQYF.

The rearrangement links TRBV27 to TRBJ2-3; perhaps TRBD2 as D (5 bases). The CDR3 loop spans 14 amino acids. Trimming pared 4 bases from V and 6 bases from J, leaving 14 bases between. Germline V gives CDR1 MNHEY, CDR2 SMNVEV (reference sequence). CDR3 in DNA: TGTGCCAGCAGTTCCCCCACGGGGTTTGATACGCAGTATTTT. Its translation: CASSSPTGFDTQYF.

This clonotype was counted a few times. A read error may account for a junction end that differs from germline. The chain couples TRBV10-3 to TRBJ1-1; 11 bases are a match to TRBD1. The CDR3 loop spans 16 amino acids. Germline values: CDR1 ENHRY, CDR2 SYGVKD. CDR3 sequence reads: CAISWRGDRGNAEAFF. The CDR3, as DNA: TGTGCCATCAGTTGGCGGGGGGACAGGGGGAACGCTGAAGCTTTCTTT.